The 16 T cell receptor beta chains presented below share a single source sample, sequenced in a study of T cells in Graves' hyperthyroidism and ophthalmopathy. TCR beta CDR3 regions were amplified from RNA transcripts. A first-round RT-PCR of the TCR CDR3 used the HTBI primer set. Each CDR3 protein gets one entry after TCRdb re-called the multiplex PCR reads with MiXCR. Of approximately 380,000 distinct CDR3 sequences listed, about an eighth are singletons. Sequenced input: blood. The receptors stem from a man over 45 with Graves' ophthalmopathy.

With regard to this clonotype: One base away lies a much larger clone, so this may be a sequencing read error. The chain recombines TRBV6-2 or TRBV6-3 with TRBJ2-7; D possibly matches TRBD1 or TRBD2 (5 bases each). The DNA end is more similar to TRBJ2-1, so the J call may be wrong. This CDR3 spans 15 amino acids. Germline V gene sequence: CDR1 MNHEY, CDR2 SVGEGT. CDR3 loop: CASRNGRDQNYEQFF. CDR3 DNA: TGTGCCAGCAGAAACGGCCGGGACCAGAACTACGAGCAGTTCTTC.

Remarks on this clonotype: One end of the junction varies from germline; a read error may be responsible. This chain uses TRBV27 with TRBJ2-2; unclear D gene. Germline V lookup: CDR1 MNHEY, CDR2 SMNVEV (reference sequence). The CDR3 has 11 residues. The CDR3 spells CACSLAGELFF. CDR3 sequence (DNA): TGTGCCTGCAGTTTGGCCGGGGAGCTGTTTTTT.

The genes are TRBV14 and TRBJ2-1; no definite D call. The CDR3 length is 16 residues. Trimming pared 0 bases from V and 6 bases from J, leaving 15 bases between. The germline gives CDR1 SGHDN, CDR2 FVKESK. The CDR3 reads CASSQDRALKSNEQFF. Here the CDR3 DNA reads TGTGCCAGCAGCCAAGACCGCGCGCTTAAGAGCAATGAGCAGTTCTTC.

This clonotype occurred many times. The J gene is TRBJ2-3, the V gene TRBV5-1; D is undetermined. Germline CDR1 reads SGHRS; CDR2 reads YFSETQ. Trimming cost V 4 bases and J 6 bases, with 9 bases left between them. This CDR3 has 12 residues. CDR3 nucleotides: TGCGCCAGCAGCAACTTCGCGGATACGCAGTATTTT. Translation: CASSNFADTQYF.

This clonotype came up many times. This chain connects TRBV5-6 to TRBJ2-5; no reliable D call. Trimming left V 3 bases short and J 5 bases short, with 11 bases between. CDR3 size: 13 residues. The germline V gene encodes CDR1 SGHDT and CDR2 YYEEEE. The CDR3 DNA reads as TGTGCCAGCAGCTCCGGCGTTAGGGAGACCCAGTACTTC. Translating it yields CASSSGVRETQYF.

This clonotype was observed a few times. One end of the junction fails to match germline, which may point to a read error. The V and J genes are TRBV9 and TRBJ2-3; 8 bases agree with TRBD1. Germline V gene lookup returns CDR1 SGDLS and CDR2 YYNGEE. The CDR3 length is 15 residues. The CDR3 is CASSGQGRRTDTQYF. CDR3 DNA sequence: TGTGCCAGTAGCGGACAGGGACGCCGCACAGATACGCAGTATTTT.

This clonotype was seen at least ten times. The V call is TRBV27, the J call TRBJ1-4, with D perhaps TRBD1 (5 bases). Germline V gene lookup returns CDR1 MNHEY and CDR2 SMNVEV (reference sequence). Trimming removed 6 bases from V and 0 bases from J, with 17 bases in between. The CDR3 extends over 17 amino acids. The CDR3 is CASRNRAGLTTNEKLFF. In nucleotides, the CDR3 is TGTGCCAGCAGAAACCGAGCAGGGCTAACAACTAATGAAAAACTGTTTTTT.

This clonotype was detected many times. This chain connects TRBV15 to TRBJ2-1, with 9 bases aligning to TRBD1. With 3 bases clipped from V and 9 bases from J, the junction kept 6 bases outside the gene matches. Germline V gene data show CDR1 as LNHNV and CDR2 as YYDKDF (reference sequence). The CDR3 spans 14 residues. CDR3 residues: CATSRYRGQGEQFF. CDR3 nucleotide sequence: TGTGCCACCAGCAGGTACAGGGGGCAAGGTGAGCAGTTCTTC.

In this sample, this clonotype turned up many times. This rearrangement joins TRBV18 to TRBJ2-7; 9 bases map to TRBD1. The trim removed 3 bases at V and 6 bases at J, leaving 6 bases unmatched. The CDR3 covers 14 residues. Germline CDR1 KGHSH, CDR2 LQKENI. CDR3 coding DNA: TGTGCCAGCTCACCCTCGGGACAGGGTTCCGAGCAGTACTTC. It yields the protein CASSPSGQGSEQYF.

This clonotype was seen repeatedly, ten times or more. The genes are TRBV2 and TRBJ2-2, with D unclear. From germline, CDR1 is SNHLY and CDR2 FYNNEI. This CDR3 contains 11 residues. V was trimmed by 6 bases and J by 3 bases, leaving 2 bases between them. The CDR3 loop reads CASRYTGELFF. For the CDR3, the DNA is TGTGCCAGCAGATACACCGGGGAGCTGTTTTTT.

In its sample, this clonotype was seen many times. This chain uses TRBV3-1 with TRBJ1-6, with a weak D call TRBD1 (5 bases). The CDR3 has 14 residues. The V end was cut by 1 base, the J end by 8 bases, with 9 bases between. The germline V gene encodes CDR1 LGHDT and CDR2 YNNKEL (reference sequence). The chain's CDR3 is CASSQVREDSPLHF. The CDR3 DNA sequence: TGTGCCAGCAGCCAAGTCAGGGAGGATTCACCCCTCCACTTT.

The genes are TRBV29-1 and TRBJ1-4; D gene unclear. The CDR3 sequence is 13 residues long. CDR1 SQVTM and CDR2 ANQGSEA come from the germline V gene. Trimming removed 4 bases at V and 3 bases at J, with 9 bases between. The CDR3 region is CSVVGIPNEKLFF. The CDR3 DNA is TGCAGCGTTGTAGGGATTCCTAATGAAAAACTGTTTTTT.

Many counts were recorded for this clonotype. This chain links TRBV5-5 with TRBJ2-3; D perhaps matches TRBD2 (6 bases). The CDR3 loop spans 16 amino acids. Germline lookup yields CDR1 SGHKS and CDR2 YYEKEE (reference sequence). Deletions cut 4 bases from V and 4 bases from J, with 19 bases between. This CDR3 reads CASSPLASGSSDTQYF. The CDR3, as DNA: TGTGCCAGCAGCCCACTAGCCTCCGGGAGCTCAGATACGCAGTATTTT.

This chain uses TRBV5-1 with TRBJ2-2, with 7 bases fitting TRBD2. This CDR3 has 15 amino acids. Germline loops: CDR1 SGHRS, CDR2 YFSETQ. After removal of 0 bases from V and 5 bases from J, the junction contained 4 bases not matched to a gene. CDR3 nucleotide sequence: TGCGCCAGCAGCTTGGCCCCCGGGGGGACCGGGGAGCTGTTTTTT. Translated: CASSLAPGGTGELFF. Based on the CDR3 plus reference TRBV5-1 and TRBJ2-2, the full variable domain is KAGVTQTPRYLIKTRGQQVTLSCSPISGHRSVSWYQQTPGQGLQFLFEYFSETQRNKGNFPGRFSGRQFSNSRSEMNVSTLELGDSALYLCASSLAPGGTGELFFGEGSRLTVL.

This clonotype has only a few counts. A read error may account for a junction end that differs from germline. The gene calls are TRBV20-1 and TRBJ2-5, with TRBD2 identical over 16 bases. The CDR3 length is 16 residues. The germline gives CDR1 DFQATT, CDR2 SNEGSKA (reference sequence). CDR3 sequence: CSAKGLAGGNQEAQYF. In nucleotides, the CDR3 is TGCAGTGCCAAGGGACTAGCGGGGGGGAACCAAGAGGCCCAGTACTTC.

This clonotype was seen more than once but under ten times. This sequence joins TRBV19 and TRBJ2-2, with D possibly being TRBD2 (6 bases). CDR3 length equals 15 residues. Trimming shortened V by 6 bases and J by 3 bases, and 14 bases separated the two germline ends. CDR1 is LNHDA and CDR2 is SQIVND in the germline V gene (reference sequence). The DNA for the CDR3 is TGTGCCAGTAGGGGGGGTGGCGGTGACACCGGGGAGCTGTTTTTT. Its protein is CASRGGGGDTGELFF. The full variable domain, with the rest looked up from reference TRBV19 and TRBJ2-2, is DGGITQSPKYLFRKEGQNVTLSCEQNLNHDAMYWYRQDPGQGLRLIYYSQIVNDFQKGDIAEGYSVSREKKESFPLTVTSAQKNPTAFYLCASRGGGGDTGELFFGEGSRLTVL.